This T cell receptor beta chain was identified in a study of blood T cell repertoires in COVID-19. Assay used: immunoSEQ multiplex PCR; TCRdb lists only in-frame clones, some missing. In the table there are approximately 80,000 clones, roughly 90% of which are singletons. This CDR3 spans 16 amino acids. The receptor was isolated from a human donor in a cohort sampled during active COVID-19. J is TRBJ2-5 and V is TRBV21-1; the D segment call TRBD2 is taken from the table without a DNA check. TRBV21-1 is a documented pseudogene. The sample consisted of peripheral blood. The CDR3 reads CASSKGTSGVVETQYF. CDR3 DNA sequence: TGTGCCAGCAGCAAAGGGACTAGCGGGGTAGTAGAGACCCAGTACTTC.